Shown below are 3 T cell receptor beta chains from a single sample sequenced in a study of blood T cell repertoires in COVID-19. Clones were sequenced by immunoSEQ multiplex PCR, and TCRdb holds only the in-frame ones, with some missing. Among roughly 58,000 clones listed, roughly 76% were seen once. Sequencing was carried out using peripheral blood. All receptors derive from a man in his forties or fifties with active or convalescent COVID-19.

The table lists this clone with a few counts. The rearrangement uses TRBV9 and TRBJ2-3; TRBD1 matches at 9 bases. Per germline, CDR1 SGDLS and CDR2 YYNGEE. The CDR3 runs to 17 residues. V was clipped by 0 bases and J by 2 bases; unmatched bases: 7. CDR3 sequence: CASSVEGQGTFTDTQYF. The CDR3 bases are TGTGCCAGCAGCGTAGAAGGACAGGGGACCTTCACAGATACGCAGTATTTT.

V usage is TRBV13 and J usage is TRBJ2-3, with D tentatively TRBD1 (5 bases). CDR3 size: 15 residues. Germline V lookup: CDR1 PRHDT, CDR2 FYEKMQ (reference sequence). V was clipped by 8 bases and J by 2 bases, with 17 bases between them. As DNA, the CDR3 is TGTGCCAGCGGTCTGCCTCAGGGATCCACAGATACGCAGTATTTT. Amino acids: CASGLPQGSTDTQYF.

V is TRBV28 and J is TRBJ1-2; D might be TRBD1 (6 bases). The CDR3 is made up of 15 amino acids. The V gene's germline CDR1 is MDHEN and CDR2 SYDVKM. With 2 bases removed from V and 5 bases from J, the gap between germline ends came to 15 bases. CDR3: CASSLAETGVYGYTF. Written as DNA, the CDR3 is TGTGCCAGCAGTTTAGCCGAGACAGGTGTTTATGGCTACACCTTC.